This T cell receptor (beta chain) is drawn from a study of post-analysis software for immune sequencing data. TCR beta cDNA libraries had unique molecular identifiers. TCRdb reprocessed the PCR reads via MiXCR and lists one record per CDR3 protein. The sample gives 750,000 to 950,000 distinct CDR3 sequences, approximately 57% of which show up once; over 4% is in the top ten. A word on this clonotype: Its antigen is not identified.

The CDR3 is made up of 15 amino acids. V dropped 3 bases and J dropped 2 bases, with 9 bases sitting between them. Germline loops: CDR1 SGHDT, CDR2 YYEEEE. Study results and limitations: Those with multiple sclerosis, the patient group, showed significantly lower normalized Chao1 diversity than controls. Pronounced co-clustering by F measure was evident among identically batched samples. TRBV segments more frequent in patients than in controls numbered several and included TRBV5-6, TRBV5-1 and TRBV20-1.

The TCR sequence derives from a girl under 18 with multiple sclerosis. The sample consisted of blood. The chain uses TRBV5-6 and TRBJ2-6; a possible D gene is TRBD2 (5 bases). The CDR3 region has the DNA TGTGCCAGCAGCTCCTCCGGGACTGGGGCCAACGTCCTGACTTTC. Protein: CASSSSGTGANVLTF.